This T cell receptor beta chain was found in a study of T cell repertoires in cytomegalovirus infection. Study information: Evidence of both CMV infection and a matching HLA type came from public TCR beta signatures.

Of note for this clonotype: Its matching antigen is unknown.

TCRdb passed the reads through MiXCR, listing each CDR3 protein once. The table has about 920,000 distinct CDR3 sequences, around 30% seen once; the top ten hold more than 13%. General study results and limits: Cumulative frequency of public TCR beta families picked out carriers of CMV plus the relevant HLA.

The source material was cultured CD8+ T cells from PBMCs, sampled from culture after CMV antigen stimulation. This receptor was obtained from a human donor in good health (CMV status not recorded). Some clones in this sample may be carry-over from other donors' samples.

In DNA form, the CDR3 reads TGCGCCAGCACTCGGGGTGGTAGAAATGAGCAGTTCTTC. Residues: CASTRGGRNEQFF. The chain joins TRBV23-1 to TRBJ2-1; D is perhaps TRBD2 (5 bases). TRBV23-1 is treated as an ORF (open reading frame) with a function not yet certain. The CDR3 runs 13 residues. V was clipped by 7 bases and J by 7 bases, with 14 bases between them.